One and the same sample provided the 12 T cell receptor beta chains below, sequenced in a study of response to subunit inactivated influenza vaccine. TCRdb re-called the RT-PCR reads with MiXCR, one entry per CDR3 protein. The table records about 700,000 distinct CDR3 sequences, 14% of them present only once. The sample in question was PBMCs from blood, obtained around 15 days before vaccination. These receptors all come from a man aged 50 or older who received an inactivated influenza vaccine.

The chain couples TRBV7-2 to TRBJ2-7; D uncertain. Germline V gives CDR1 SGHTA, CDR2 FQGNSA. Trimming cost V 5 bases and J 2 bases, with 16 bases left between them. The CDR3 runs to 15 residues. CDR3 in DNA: TGTGCCAGCAGCCCAACAACGAATAAGGCCTACGAGCAGTACTTC. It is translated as CASSPTTNKAYEQYF.

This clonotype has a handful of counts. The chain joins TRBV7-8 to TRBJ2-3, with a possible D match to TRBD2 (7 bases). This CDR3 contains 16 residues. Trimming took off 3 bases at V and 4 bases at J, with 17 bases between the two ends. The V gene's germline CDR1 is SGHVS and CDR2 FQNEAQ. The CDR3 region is CASSLTGGHGADTQYF. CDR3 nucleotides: TGTGCCAGCAGCTTGACGGGGGGCCACGGGGCAGATACGCAGTATTTT.

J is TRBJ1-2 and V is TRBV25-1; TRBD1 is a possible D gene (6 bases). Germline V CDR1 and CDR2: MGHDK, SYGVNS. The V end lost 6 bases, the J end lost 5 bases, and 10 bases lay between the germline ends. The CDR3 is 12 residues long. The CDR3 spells CASSTGRYGYTF. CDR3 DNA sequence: TGTGCCAGCAGCACAGGGAGATATGGCTACACCTTC.

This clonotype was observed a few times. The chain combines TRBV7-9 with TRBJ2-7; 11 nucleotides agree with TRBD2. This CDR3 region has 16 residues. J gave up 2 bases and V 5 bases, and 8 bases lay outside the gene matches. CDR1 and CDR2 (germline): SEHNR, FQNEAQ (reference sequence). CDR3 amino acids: CASSILAGGPTYEQYF. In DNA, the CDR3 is TGTGCCAGCAGCATTTTAGCGGGAGGGCCCACCTACGAGCAGTACTTC.

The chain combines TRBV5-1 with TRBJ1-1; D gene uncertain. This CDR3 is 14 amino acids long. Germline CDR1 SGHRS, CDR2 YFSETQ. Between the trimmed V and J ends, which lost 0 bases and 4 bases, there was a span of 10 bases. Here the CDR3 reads CASSLVGSGTEAFF. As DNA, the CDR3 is TGCGCCAGCAGCTTGGTGGGCAGTGGCACTGAAGCTTTCTTT.

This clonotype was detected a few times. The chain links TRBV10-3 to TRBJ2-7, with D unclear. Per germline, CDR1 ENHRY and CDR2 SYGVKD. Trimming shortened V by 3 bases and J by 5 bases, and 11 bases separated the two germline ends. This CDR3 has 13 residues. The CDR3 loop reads CAISDDKEDEQYF. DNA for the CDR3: TGTGCCATCAGTGATGACAAAGAGGACGAGCAGTACTTC.

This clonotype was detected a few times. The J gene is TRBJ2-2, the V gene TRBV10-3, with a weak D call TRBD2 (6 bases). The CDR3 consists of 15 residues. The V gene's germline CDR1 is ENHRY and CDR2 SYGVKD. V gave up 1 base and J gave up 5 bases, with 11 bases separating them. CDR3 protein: CAISELGGETGELFF. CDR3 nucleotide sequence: TGTGCCATCAGTGAGTTGGGCGGGGAGACCGGGGAGCTGTTTTTT.

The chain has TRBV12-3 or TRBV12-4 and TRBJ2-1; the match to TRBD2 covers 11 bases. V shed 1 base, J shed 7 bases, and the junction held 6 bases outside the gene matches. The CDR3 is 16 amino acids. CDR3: CASSLGASGRLNEQFF. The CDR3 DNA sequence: TGTGCCAGCAGTTTAGGGGCTAGCGGGAGGCTGAATGAGCAGTTCTTC.

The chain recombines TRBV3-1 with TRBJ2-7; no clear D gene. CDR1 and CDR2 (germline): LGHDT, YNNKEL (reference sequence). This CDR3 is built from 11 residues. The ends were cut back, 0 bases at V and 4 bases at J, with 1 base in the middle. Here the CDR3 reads CASSQEYEQYF. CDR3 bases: TGTGCCAGCAGCCAAGAATACGAGCAGTACTTC.

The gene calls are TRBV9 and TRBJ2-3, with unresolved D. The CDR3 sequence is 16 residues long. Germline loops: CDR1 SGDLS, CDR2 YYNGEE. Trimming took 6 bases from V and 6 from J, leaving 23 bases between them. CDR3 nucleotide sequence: TGTGCCAGCACCCCGCTACCGGGCCCCAACGCGGATACGCAGTATTTT. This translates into CASTPLPGPNADTQYF.

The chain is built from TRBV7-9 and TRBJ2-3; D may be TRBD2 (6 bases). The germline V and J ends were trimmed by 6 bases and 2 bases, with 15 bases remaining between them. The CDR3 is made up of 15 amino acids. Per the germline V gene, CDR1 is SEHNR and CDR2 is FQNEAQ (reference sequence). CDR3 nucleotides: TGTGCCAGCAGTCCAGGAGGGGTAAACACAGATACGCAGTATTTT. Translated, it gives CASSPGGVNTDTQYF.

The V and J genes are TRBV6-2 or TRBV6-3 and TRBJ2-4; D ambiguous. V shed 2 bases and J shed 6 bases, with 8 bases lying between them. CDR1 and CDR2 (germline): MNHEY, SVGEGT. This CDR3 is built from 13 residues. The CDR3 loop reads CASSYGRLNIQYF. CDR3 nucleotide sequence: TGTGCCAGCAGTTACGGACGCTTAAACATTCAGTACTTC.